This T cell receptor (beta chain) was identified during a study of CD8+ T cells in alopecia areata. Study outcomes and limitations: Higher clonality than in normal scalp was seen in lesional scalp, especially alopecia totalis/universalis.

Extracted RNA was reverse transcribed into cDNA, the sequencing template. Only in-frame clones appear in the TCRdb table, and some are missing; sequencing was by immunoSEQ multiplex PCR. Among about 180,000 clones listed, around 71% were seen once. Note on this clone: What it binds is not known.

Samples from alopecia areata patients were lesional scalp punch biopsies and peripheral blood. The researchers isolated CD4+ and CD8+ T cells from PBMCs by sorting. This sequence was found in a human donor with alopecia areata. This material consisted of CD8+ T cells sorted from blood, taken at week 0.

Here the CDR3 reads CAWSVAGAETF. The CDR3, as DNA: TGTGCCTGGAGTGTAGCAGGGGCAGAAACCTTC. This sequence joins TRBV30 and TRBJ1-2, with TRBD1 as a possible D gene (6 bases). The V gene lost 0 bases and the J gene lost 14 bases, with 13 bases spanning the gap. Germline V lookup: CDR1 GTSNPN, CDR2 SVGIG (reference sequence). There are 11 residues in the CDR3.